The 24 T cell receptor beta chains reported below all come from one sample, sequenced in a study of shared clonotypes between healthy human individuals. Clones were read by immunoSEQ multiplex PCR, and TCRdb kept only the in-frame ones, dropping some. The sample has over 400,000 clones, approximately 81% seen once; the top ten hold about 12%. Sequencing was performed on PBMCs. All receptors come from a woman between 40 and 55 years old in good health. Some clones in this sample may be carry-over from other donors' samples.

The V call is TRBV19, the J call TRBJ2-3, with unresolved D. The CDR3 spans 16 residues. Per the germline V gene, CDR1 is LNHDA and CDR2 is SQIVND (reference sequence). V lost 2 bases to trimming and J lost 5 bases, with 17 bases between them. Written as DNA, the CDR3 is TGTGCCAGTAGTATATTTGGCGGCAGACCAGGAGATACGCAGTATTTT. Protein: CASSIFGGRPGDTQYF.

This chain connects TRBV18 to TRBJ1-1; D is possibly TRBD1 (5 bases). Germline values: CDR1 KGHSH, CDR2 LQKENI. Trimming stripped 3 bases from V and 3 bases from J, with 11 bases between. This CDR3 comprises 14 residues. The CDR3 bases are TGTGCCAGCTCACCCGGGGGAGGATACACTGAAGCTTTCTTT. As protein: CASSPGGGYTEAFF.

This clone was picked up a small number of times. The rearrangement uses TRBV5-1 and TRBJ2-1, with 7 bases fitting TRBD2. This CDR3 has 13 residues. The V and J ends lost 1 base and 9 bases, in that order; junction bases with no gene match: 4. Looked up from germline, CDR1 is SGHRS and CDR2 is YFSETQ. The CDR3 DNA follows: TGCGCCAGCAGCTTGACGGGAGGAATTGAGCAGTTCTTC. Translation gives CASSLTGGIEQFF.

The CDR3 region has the DNA TGTGCCGGAACAGGGGGTGGGTCTGGGGCCAACGTCCTGACTTTC. The encoded protein is CAGTGGGSGANVLTF. The gene calls are TRBV6-1 and TRBJ2-6; 8 positions match TRBD1. CDR1 is MNHNS and CDR2 is SASEGT in the germline V gene. This CDR3 comprises 15 residues. The V and J ends lost 11 bases and 1 base, in that order; junction bases with no gene match: 7.

This chain joins TRBV11-1 and TRBJ2-7; D is ambiguous. V gave up 0 bases and J gave up 6 bases, with 9 bases separating them. Germline CDR1 reads SGHAT; CDR2 reads FQDESV (reference sequence). The CDR3 covers 13 residues. In DNA form, the CDR3 reads TGTGCCAGCAGCTTAGCGGGATTAGCCGAGCAGTACTTC. Protein product: CASSLAGLAEQYF.

This clone was picked up one time. V is TRBV30 and J is TRBJ2-3; the match to TRBD1 covers 10 bases. The V gene's germline CDR1 is GTSNPN and CDR2 SVGIG (reference sequence). V lost 3 bases, J lost 4 bases, and 13 bases stayed unmatched. The length of the CDR3 is 17 residues. The CDR3 loop reads CAWSLETGTGVPDTQYF. DNA of the CDR3: TGTGCCTGGAGCCTAGAGACCGGGACAGGGGTTCCAGATACGCAGTATTTT.

The rearrangement joins TRBV30 to TRBJ2-7; D may be TRBD1 (6 bases). Trimming took 0 bases from V and 7 from J, leaving 25 bases between them. CDR1 is GTSNPN and CDR2 is SVGIG in the germline V gene (reference sequence). There are 17 residues in the CDR3. CDR3 protein: CAWSVGLGGNLPWEQYF. The CDR3 DNA reads as TGTGCCTGGAGTGTGGGGTTAGGGGGAAACCTACCGTGGGAGCAGTACTTC.

This clone has a handful of counts. V is TRBV19 and J is TRBJ2-1, with 8 bases aligning to TRBD1. Per the germline V gene, CDR1 is LNHDA and CDR2 is SQIVND (reference sequence). This CDR3 is built from 16 residues. With V trimmed by 5 bases and J by 7 bases, 13 bases remained unmatched. The CDR3 loop is CASSAMDRVGTNEQFF. CDR3 sequence (DNA): TGTGCCAGTAGTGCAATGGACAGGGTAGGAACGAATGAGCAGTTCTTC.

The chain links TRBV18 to TRBJ2-5, with D uncertain. This CDR3 comprises 14 residues. In germline, CDR1 is KGHSH, CDR2 LQKENI. The V end lost 6 bases, the J end lost 4 bases, and 15 bases lay between the germline ends. The CDR3, as DNA: TGTGCCAGCTCGCCAACAAGGCCCTCAGAGACCCAGTACTTC. Translating gives CASSPTRPSETQYF.

This clone was counted a few times. J is TRBJ2-5 and V is TRBV5-1; D is possibly TRBD1 (6 bases). Germline V lookup: CDR1 SGHRS, CDR2 YFSETQ. V dropped 4 bases and J dropped 5 bases, with 18 bases sitting between them. This CDR3 is 15 amino acids long. As DNA, the CDR3 is TGCGCCAGCAGCGGGGGCGGTGAAGCTTGGGAGACCCAGTACTTC. It is translated as CASSGGGEAWETQYF. Full variable domain (remainder filled in from reference TRBV5-1 and TRBJ2-5): KAGVTQTPRYLIKTRGQQVTLSCSPISGHRSVSWYQQTPGQGLQFLFEYFSETQRNKGNFPGRFSGRQFSNSRSEMNVSTLELGDSALYLCASSGGGEAWETQYFGPGTRLLVL.

The CDR3 bases are TGTGCCAGCAGCTCCTCTGGGGAGACCCAGTACTTC. It yields the protein CASSSSGETQYF. The V call is TRBV7-9, the J call TRBJ2-5, with D uncertain. The germline gives CDR1 SEHNR, CDR2 FQNEAQ (reference sequence). Trimming pared 4 bases from V and 5 bases from J, leaving 8 bases between. The CDR3 covers 12 residues.

V gene TRBV11-1 combines with J gene TRBJ1-2; D is undetermined. Trimming stripped 5 bases from V and 6 bases from J, with 16 bases between. The CDR3 is 14 residues long. Germline V CDR1 and CDR2: SGHAT, FQDESV (reference sequence). CDR3 residues: CASSKVRTENGYTF. CDR3 nucleotides: TGTGCCAGCAGCAAGGTCCGAACTGAGAATGGCTACACCTTC.

With respect to this clone: Possible read error: a much larger clone is one base away. The gene calls are TRBV6-6 and TRBJ1-1, with a weak D call TRBD1 (5 bases). CDR3 size: 15 residues. Germline V lookup: CDR1 MNHNY, CDR2 SVGAGI (reference sequence). The V end lost 10 bases, the J end lost 4 bases, and 22 bases lay between the germline ends. As DNA, the CDR3 is TGTGCCACCCGCCCGAGTCCAGGGCTTGGCACTGAAGCTTTCTTT. Protein sequence: CATRPSPGLGTEAFF.

The genes are TRBV28 and TRBJ2-4; 8 nucleotides align to TRBD2. Germline V gives CDR1 MDHEN, CDR2 SYDVKM. This CDR3 is 13 amino acids long. V gave up 3 bases and J gave up 7 bases; unmatched junction bases: 2. The CDR3 DNA sequence: TGTGCCAGCAGTTTTGGACTAGCCAACATTCAGTACTTC. The encoded protein is CASSFGLANIQYF.

The chain joins TRBV7-9 to TRBJ2-7; no reliable D call. V lost 5 bases, J lost 6 bases, and 11 bases lay in between. Germline V CDR1 and CDR2: SEHNR, FQNEAQ (reference sequence). CDR3 length: 12 amino acids. The CDR3 spells CASSLDFVEQYF. The CDR3 nucleotides read TGTGCCAGCAGCCTCGATTTTGTCGAGCAGTACTTC.

The chain uses TRBV18 and TRBJ2-7; tentatively, D is TRBD1 (5 bases). Trimming pared 6 bases from V and 2 bases from J, leaving 14 bases between. The germline V gene encodes CDR1 KGHSH and CDR2 LQKENI. CDR3 length equals 14 residues. CDR3 residues: CASSKGSGAYEQYF. Written as DNA, the CDR3 is TGTGCCAGCTCCAAGGGGTCGGGTGCCTACGAGCAGTACTTC.

This clone has a single count. The V and J genes are TRBV25-1 and TRBJ2-1; 12 bases map to TRBD2. V was clipped by 3 bases and J by 9 bases; unmatched bases: 6. CDR1 is MGHDK, CDR2 SYGVNS, per germline. The CDR3 is 15 amino acids. The CDR3 DNA is TGTGCCAGCAGTGACGCTCGGACTAGCGGGACTGAGCAGTTCTTC. Protein product: CASSDARTSGTEQFF. Using reference TRBV25-1 and TRBJ2-1 for the parts outside the CDR3, the full variable domain is EADIYQTPRYLVIGTGKKITLECSQTMGHDKMYWYQQDPGMELHLIHYSYGVNSTEKGDLSSESTVSRIRTEHFPLTLESARPSHTSQYLCASSDARTSGTEQFFGPGTRLTVL.

V gene TRBV5-1 combines with J gene TRBJ2-7, with 7 bases aligning to TRBD1. With 0 bases clipped from V and 5 bases from J, the junction kept 5 bases outside the gene matches. The CDR3 spans 14 residues. The V gene's germline CDR1 is SGHRS and CDR2 YFSETQ. The CDR3 is CASSLEGARNEQYF. In DNA form, the CDR3 reads TGCGCCAGCAGCTTGGAGGGGGCAAGGAACGAGCAGTACTTC.

The chain employs TRBV30 and TRBJ2-7; 7 bases align to TRBD2. Germline trimming cut 2 bases from V and 6 bases from J; bases unmatched to any gene: 4. Germline assignment: CDR1 GTSNPN and CDR2 SVGIG (reference sequence). This CDR3 contains 12 residues. CDR3 amino acids: CAWSLVAGEQYF. The CDR3 DNA follows: TGTGCCTGGAGTTTGGTAGCGGGCGAGCAGTACTTC.

This clone was detected only once. This CDR3 is CAISEPLSREGATQYF. The CDR3 DNA follows: TGTGCCATCAGTGAGCCTCTCTCACGGGAGGGGGCGACCCAGTACTTC. The V call is TRBV10-3, the J call TRBJ2-5, with D possibly being TRBD2 (8 bases). Germline CDR1 ENHRY, CDR2 SYGVKD. This CDR3 has 16 amino acids. Between the trimmed V and J ends, which lost 2 bases and 7 bases, there was a span of 20 bases.

The chain combines TRBV6-5 with TRBJ2-5; D assignment may be TRBD1 or TRBD2 (5 bases each). Trimming took 4 bases from V and 11 from J, leaving 17 bases between them. This CDR3 comprises 13 residues. Germline loops: CDR1 MNHEY, CDR2 SVGAGI. Here the CDR3 reads CASSSGPNHKQYF. The CDR3 bases are TGTGCCAGCAGTTCGGGACCTAACCATAAGCAGTACTTC.

Only a few counts were recorded for this clone. V gene TRBV4-2 combines with J gene TRBJ2-5, with D unclear. Germline V gene lookup returns CDR1 LGHNA and CDR2 YNFKEQ. The CDR3 extends over 13 amino acids. Trimming pared 1 base from V and 4 bases from J, leaving 7 bases between. The CDR3 spells CASSQGLSETQYF. DNA for the CDR3: TGTGCCAGCAGCCAAGGACTCTCAGAGACCCAGTACTTC.

As regards this clone: A read error is the likely source, as a far larger clone sits one nucleotide away. The chain combines TRBV5-8 with TRBJ1-5, with no clear D. Germline V CDR1 and CDR2: SGHTS, YDEGEE. This CDR3 has 16 residues. V dropped 6 bases and J dropped 0 bases, with 16 bases sitting between them. CDR3 in amino acids: CASTSSMVTSNQPQHF. The CDR3 DNA sequence: TGTGCCAGCACCTCTTCCATGGTCACTAGCAATCAGCCCCAGCATTTT.

This rearrangement joins TRBV4-2 to TRBJ1-4; 7 bases agree with TRBD1. J lost 10 bases, V lost 0 bases, and 8 bases had no gene match. The length of the CDR3 is 15 residues. Germline CDR1 LGHNA, CDR2 YNFKEQ. This chain's CDR3 is CASSQDRGGKVKLFF. The CDR3 DNA reads as TGTGCCAGCAGCCAAGATAGAGGGGGCAAAGTAAAACTGTTTTTT.